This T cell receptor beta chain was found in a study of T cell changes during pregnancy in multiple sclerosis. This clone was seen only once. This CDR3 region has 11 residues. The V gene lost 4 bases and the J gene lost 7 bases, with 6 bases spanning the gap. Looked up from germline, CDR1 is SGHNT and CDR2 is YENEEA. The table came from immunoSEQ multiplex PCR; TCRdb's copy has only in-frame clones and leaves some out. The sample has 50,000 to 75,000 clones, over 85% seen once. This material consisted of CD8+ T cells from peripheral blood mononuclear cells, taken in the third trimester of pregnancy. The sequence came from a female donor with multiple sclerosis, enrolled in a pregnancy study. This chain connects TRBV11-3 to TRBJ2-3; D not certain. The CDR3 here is CASSSFYTQYF. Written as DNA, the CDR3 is TGTGCCAGCAGCTCCTTTTATACGCAGTATTTT.